What follows are 23 T cell receptor beta chains derived from one specimen sequenced in a study of blood T cell repertoires in COVID-19. The repertoire was sequenced with immunoSEQ multiplex PCR; TCRdb's copy has only in-frame clones and lacks some. The sample lists almost 200,000 clones; roughly nine tenths were seen once. Sequences were obtained from PBMCs or T cells enriched from blood (not recorded which). The origin of the receptors is a woman in her late teens or twenties who had recovered from COVID-19.

The chain employs TRBV10-3 and TRBJ2-1; D call uncertain. Germline-derived CDR1 and CDR2 are ENHRY and SYGVKD. Trimming took off 2 bases at V and 4 bases at J, with 6 bases between the two ends. The CDR3 extends over 13 amino acids. The CDR3 DNA is TGTGCCATCAGTGAGGGCAGATACAATGAGCAGTTCTTC. Amino acids: CAISEGRYNEQFF.

The chain has TRBV13 and TRBJ1-3; 8 bases agree with TRBD1. Germline V gene lookup returns CDR1 PRHDT and CDR2 FYEKMQ (reference sequence). V lost 6 bases and J lost 0; bases outside the gene matches: 13. The CDR3 length is 18 residues. CDR3 nucleotides: TGTGCCAGCAGACCTCCCGGGACAGGCGTCTACTCTGGAAACACCATATATTTT. Its protein product is CASRPPGTGVYSGNTIYF. The full variable domain, completed using reference TRBV13 and TRBJ1-3, is AAGVIQSPRHLIKEKRETATLKCYPIPRHDTVYWYQQGPGQDPQFLISFYEKMQSDKGSIPDRFSAQQFSDYHSELNMSSLELGDSALYFCASRPPGTGVYSGNTIYFGEGSWLTVV.

The chain uses TRBV9 and TRBJ1-6; TRBD1 matches at 8 bases. Germline trimming cut 3 bases from V and 10 bases from J; bases unmatched to any gene: 6. Germline loops: CDR1 SGDLS, CDR2 YYNGEE. CDR3 length equals 14 residues. The CDR3 nucleotides read TGTGCCAGCAGCGCCGGGACAGGAGGATCACCCCTCCACTTT. Translated: CASSAGTGGSPLHF.

The chain couples TRBV5-1 to TRBJ2-2, with a weak D call TRBD2 (6 bases). Looked up from germline, CDR1 is SGHRS and CDR2 is YFSETQ. V was pared by 3 bases and J by 9 bases, with 18 bases between. There are 15 residues in the CDR3. Here the CDR3 reads CASSSEGPPRRELFF. The CDR3 DNA sequence: TGCGCCAGCAGCTCGGAGGGGCCTCCGCGCCGGGAGCTGTTTTTT.

This sequence joins TRBV28 and TRBJ1-3; D uncertain. Trimming pared 2 bases from V and 4 bases from J, leaving 18 bases between. Per germline, CDR1 MDHEN and CDR2 SYDVKM. The CDR3 is 17 residues long. The CDR3 reads CASSLVSFAGPGNTIYF. CDR3 DNA: TGTGCCAGCAGTTTAGTTTCGTTCGCTGGGCCAGGAAACACCATATATTTT.

V gene TRBV7-2 combines with J gene TRBJ1-2, with TRBD1 matching over 9 bases. The CDR3 spans 14 residues. V lost 3 bases, J lost 8 bases, and 7 bases stayed unmatched. Germline values: CDR1 SGHTA, CDR2 FQGNSA. The CDR3 nucleotides are TGTGCCAGCAGCTTTAACAGGGGGCAAGGAGGCTACACCTTC. Its protein is CASSFNRGQGGYTF.

This chain uses TRBV11-2 with TRBJ2-3; 11 bases match TRBD2. The V segment lost 2 bases and the J segment 0 bases; nucleotides outside the gene matches: 10. This CDR3 region has 19 residues. Germline loops: CDR1 SGHAT, CDR2 FQNNGV. For the CDR3, the DNA is TGTGCCAGCAGCTTATCTCTAGCGGGGGGAAGACCTAGCACAGATACGCAGTATTTT. Amino acid sequence: CASSLSLAGGRPSTDTQYF.

The chain couples TRBV5-5 to TRBJ1-3; a possible D gene is TRBD1 (6 bases). CDR3 length equals 14 residues. The V gene's germline CDR1 is SGHKS and CDR2 YYEKEE (reference sequence). V was clipped by 4 bases and J by 4 bases, with 12 bases between them. CDR3 coding DNA: TGTGCCAGCAGCCCAAGGGGGGGCGGAAACACCATATATTTT. It yields the protein CASSPRGGGNTIYF.

This chain connects TRBV13 to TRBJ2-5; 13 bases are shared with TRBD2. The CDR3 runs to 18 residues. CDR1 PRHDT and CDR2 FYEKMQ come from the germline V gene (reference sequence). Losses at the gene ends were 5 bases for V and 5 bases for J; bases not matched to a gene: 14. The CDR3 loop is CASSAGTSGTLPGETQYF. CDR3 sequence (DNA): TGTGCCAGCAGCGCCGGGACTAGCGGGACCCTGCCGGGGGAGACCCAGTACTTC.

The rearrangement links TRBV11-2 to TRBJ1-1; D is undetermined. V was cut by 5 bases and J by 9 bases, with 16 bases left in between. CDR3 length: 13 residues. The germline gives CDR1 SGHAT, CDR2 FQNNGV. The CDR3 reads CASSLPITPKAFF. The CDR3 DNA sequence: TGTGCCAGCAGCCTCCCAATCACTCCCAAAGCTTTCTTT.

The V call is TRBV27, the J call TRBJ1-1; 7 bases map to TRBD1. Germline CDR1 reads MNHEY; CDR2 reads SMNVEV (reference sequence). The CDR3 is made up of 15 amino acids. V lost 2 bases and J lost 5; bases outside the gene matches: 8. The DNA of the CDR3 is TGTGCCAGCAGTTTAGTAGGGGGCTCGAGGACTGAAGCTTTCTTT. This translates into CASSLVGGSRTEAFF.

This clone was recorded once. The V call is TRBV24-1, the J call TRBJ2-1, with 14 bases lining up with TRBD2. This CDR3 has 17 amino acids. With V trimmed by 4 bases and J by 3 bases, 4 bases remained unmatched. Looked up from germline, CDR1 is KGHDR and CDR2 is SFDVKD. CDR3 bases: TGTGCCACCAGTGAGGGGACTAGCGGGGGTCACTACAATGAGCAGTTCTTC. Protein: CATSEGTSGGHYNEQFF.

The gene calls are TRBV5-1 and TRBJ1-4, with 8 positions matching TRBD1. The V gene's germline CDR1 is SGHRS and CDR2 YFSETQ. This CDR3 is 15 amino acids long. Unmatched junction bases numbered 3, after V lost 4 bases and J lost 1 base. The CDR3 bases are TGCGCCAGCAGCCCTGGACAGGGAACTAATGAAAAACTGTTTTTT. The encoded protein is CASSPGQGTNEKLFF.

The chain recombines TRBV5-8 with TRBJ2-2; TRBD2 matches 11 bases. This CDR3 spans 16 amino acids. Germline V gene data show CDR1 as SGHTS and CDR2 as YDEGEE. The junction had 4 bases not matched to a gene; V was cut back by 3 bases and J by 3 bases. CDR3 residues: CASSSRLAGYTGELFF. The CDR3 coding sequence is TGTGCCAGCAGCTCGCGACTAGCGGGGTACACCGGGGAGCTGTTTTTT.

This chain joins TRBV19 and TRBJ2-1; 10 nucleotides align to TRBD2. V shed 4 bases, J shed 4 bases, and the junction held 4 bases outside the gene matches. Germline V gives CDR1 LNHDA, CDR2 SQIVND (reference sequence). This CDR3 has 15 amino acids. This CDR3 is CASSKRGGTYNEQFF. The CDR3 region has the DNA TGTGCCAGTAGTAAGCGGGGGGGAACTTACAATGAGCAGTTCTTC. The variable domain in full, completed from reference TRBV19 and TRBJ2-1, reads DGGITQSPKYLFRKEGQNVTLSCEQNLNHDAMYWYRQDPGQGLRLIYYSQIVNDFQKGDIAEGYSVSREKKESFPLTVTSAQKNPTAFYLCASSKRGGTYNEQFFGPGTRLTVL.

The chain carries TRBV7-9 and TRBJ2-1; 7 bases are shared with TRBD2. J lost 4 bases, V lost 4 bases, and 10 bases had no gene match. Germline V gene data show CDR1 as SEHNR and CDR2 as FQNEAQ (reference sequence). This CDR3 comprises 16 residues. CDR3 region: CASSSLELGRYNEQFF. The CDR3 DNA sequence: TGTGCCAGCAGCTCCCTTGAACTCGGGAGGTACAATGAGCAGTTCTTC.

Concerning this clone itself: At one end the junction does not follow the germline gene, possibly because of a read error. This chain links TRBV2 with TRBJ2-3; D is possibly TRBD1 (5 bases). Germline lookup yields CDR1 SNHLY and CDR2 FYNNEI. This CDR3 has 15 residues. This chain's CDR3 is CASISEADSKDTQYF. The DNA for the CDR3 is TGTGCCAGCATTTCCGAAGCCGACAGCAAAGATACGCAGTATTTT.

This clone showed up just once. This chain links TRBV11-2 with TRBJ2-5; 10 positions agree with TRBD2. Germline V gene lookup returns CDR1 SGHAT and CDR2 FQNNGV. V was clipped by 4 bases and J by 7 bases; unmatched bases: 6. The CDR3 extends over 14 amino acids. CDR3 in DNA: TGTGCCAGCAGCTCCATAGCGGGGGGAGGGACCCAGTACTTC. Its translation: CASSSIAGGGTQYF.

This clone was picked up one time. The rearrangement joins TRBV2 to TRBJ1-2; D is perhaps TRBD1 (6 bases). Germline V gene sequence: CDR1 SNHLY, CDR2 FYNNEI. V was cut by 10 bases and J by 4 bases, with 19 bases left in between. CDR3 size: 14 residues. The CDR3 sequence is CATQNPGDTYGYTF. In DNA, the CDR3 is TGTGCCACCCAAAACCCAGGGGATACCTATGGCTACACCTTC.

This chain joins TRBV5-1 and TRBJ1-1, with unresolved D. The CDR3 extends over 14 amino acids. Trimming pared 4 bases from V and 10 bases from J, leaving 20 bases between. Germline CDR1 is SGHRS and CDR2 is YFSETQ. The CDR3 DNA sequence: TGCGCCAGCAGCCCGGACTCGGCTACACTAGGAGCTTTCTTT. It yields the protein CASSPDSATLGAFF.

The CDR3 sequence: CASSLVPRGATGELFF. CDR3 coding DNA: TGTGCCAGCAGCTTAGTCCCCAGGGGTGCTACCGGGGAGCTGTTTTTT. V usage is TRBV7-9 and J usage is TRBJ2-2, with a possible D match to TRBD1 (6 bases). The CDR3 contains 16 residues. Trimming shortened V by 1 base and J by 5 bases, and 14 bases separated the two germline ends. From germline, CDR1 is SEHNR and CDR2 FQNEAQ (reference sequence).

This chain connects TRBV3-1 (or the pseudogene TRBV3-2) to TRBJ1-1, with D possibly matching TRBD1 (5 bases). Per germline, CDR1 LGHDT and CDR2 YNNKEL (reference sequence). This CDR3 region has 13 residues. Trimming removed 5 bases from V and 6 bases from J, with 13 bases in between. The CDR3 coding sequence is TGTGCCAGCAGCTCGGTCGGGGGGGCTGAAGCTTTCTTT. Translating gives CASSSVGGAEAFF.

This chain uses TRBV27 with TRBJ1-6; no firm D call. Germline assignment: CDR1 MNHEY and CDR2 SMNVEV (reference sequence). CDR3 length equals 12 residues. V gave up 8 bases and J gave up 8 bases, with 10 bases separating them. CDR3 DNA: TGTGCCAGCGGGAGGGCCCATTCACCCCTCCACTTT. This gives the protein CASGRAHSPLHF.